The 28 T cell receptor beta chains reported below all come from one sample, sequenced in a study of cytomegalovirus exposure and HLA in healthy donors. 60 Vbeta and 13 Jbeta primers were used in PCR. Method: immunoSEQ multiplex PCR; TCRdb's copy keeps in-frame clones and lacks some. The sample carries roughly 34,000 clones, roughly 64% recorded once. Sequencing input: PBMCs. These TCRs come from a man between 35 and 55 years old in good health and CMV-seropositive.

The rearrangement links TRBV5-1 to TRBJ2-7; perhaps TRBD2 as D (6 bases). This CDR3 spans 14 amino acids. The V and J ends lost 0 bases and 6 bases respectively, with 13 bases between them. Per the germline V gene, CDR1 is SGHRS and CDR2 is YFSETQ. CDR3 in DNA: TGCGCCAGCAGCTTGGCGGGGACTGATCGCGAGCAGTACTTC. Protein sequence: CASSLAGTDREQYF.

The chain links TRBV11-1 to TRBJ2-7, with D perhaps TRBD2 (6 bases). Trimming pared 5 bases from V and 3 bases from J, leaving 20 bases between. This CDR3 is 16 amino acids long. Germline V lookup: CDR1 SGHAT, CDR2 FQDESV (reference sequence). The chain's CDR3 is CASSPLRRVLIYEQYF. CDR3 in DNA: TGTGCCAGCAGCCCTTTGAGGAGGGTCCTAATCTACGAGCAGTACTTC. Looking up the rest from reference TRBV11-1 and TRBJ2-7 gives the full variable domain: EAEVAQSPRYKITEKSQAVAFWCDPISGHATLYWYRQILGQGPELLVQFQDESVVDDSQLPKDRFSAERLKGVDSTLKIQPAELGDSAMYLCASSPLRRVLIYEQYFGPGTRLTVT.

This clone was seen a few times. The V gene is TRBV30, the J gene TRBJ2-3; the D gene is possibly TRBD2 (6 bases). CDR1 is GTSNPN, CDR2 SVGIG, per germline (reference sequence). V was clipped by 0 bases and J by 6 bases, with 28 bases between them. The length of the CDR3 is 19 residues. The CDR3, as DNA: TGTGCCTGGAGTGTAGTTCCCTTGAGGGGCAGCCAGGCGGGGGATACGCAGTATTTT. Protein sequence: CAWSVVPLRGSQAGDTQYF.

The chain combines TRBV14 with TRBJ1-4, with a weak D call TRBD1 (5 bases). V was clipped by 6 bases and J by 10 bases, with 12 bases between them. Germline V lookup: CDR1 SGHDN, CDR2 FVKESK. There are 12 residues in the CDR3. In DNA, the CDR3 is TGTGCCAGCAGTTCCGGGGGGGGAAAACTGTTTTTT. Encoded protein: CASSSGGGKLFF.

This clone was seen only a few times. The chain recombines TRBV6-1 with TRBJ2-7; 7 bases are a match to TRBD2. Per germline, CDR1 MNHNS and CDR2 SASEGT. The CDR3 totals 14 residues. J gave up 0 bases and V 7 bases, and 6 bases lay outside the gene matches. This chain's CDR3 is CASNPPGGSYEQYF. The CDR3, as DNA: TGTGCCAGCAACCCGCCGGGAGGCTCCTACGAGCAGTACTTC.

The chain has TRBV18 and TRBJ1-5; TRBD1 aligns across 12 bases. This CDR3 contains 20 residues. V shed 2 bases, J shed 2 bases, and the junction held 13 bases outside the gene matches. In germline, CDR1 is KGHSH, CDR2 LQKENI. CDR3 amino acids: CASSPEVGTGGVWGNQPQHF. CDR3 DNA: TGTGCCAGCTCACCAGAGGTAGGGACAGGGGGCGTCTGGGGCAATCAGCCCCAGCATTTT.

The chain uses TRBV6-5 and TRBJ1-6, with a tentative D call TRBD1 (5 bases). The CDR3 runs to 15 residues. The germline V gene has CDR1 MNHEY and CDR2 SVGAGI. Deletions cut 6 bases from V and 0 bases from J, with 9 bases between. The CDR3 region is CASRGGSSYNSPLHF. The CDR3 DNA sequence: TGTGCCAGCAGGGGGGGAAGCTCCTATAATTCACCCCTCCACTTT.

This chain links TRBV6-5 with TRBJ2-2, with D maybe TRBD1 (6 bases). V lost 2 bases and J lost 0, with 7 bases in between. The CDR3 is 15 residues long. CDR1 and CDR2 from the germline V gene are MNHEY and SVGAGI. DNA for the CDR3: TGTGCCAGCAGTTACGGGACACCGAACACCGGGGAGCTGTTTTTT. Its translation: CASSYGTPNTGELFF.

This chain connects TRBV7-9 to TRBJ2-1; 10 bases map to TRBD2. V gave up 5 bases and J gave up 6 bases; unmatched junction bases: 16. This CDR3 has 18 amino acids. Germline V gene sequence: CDR1 SEHNR, CDR2 FQNEAQ (reference sequence). As DNA, the CDR3 is TGTGCCAGCAGCCCACCGCTCCCGCTAGCGGGGGCCTTCAATGAGCAGTTCTTC. Its translation: CASSPPLPLAGAFNEQFF.

V usage is TRBV27 and J usage is TRBJ1-2, with no clear D. The CDR3 extends over 14 amino acids. Between the trimmed V and J ends, which lost 6 bases and 5 bases, there was a span of 16 bases. Germline V gives CDR1 MNHEY, CDR2 SMNVEV (reference sequence). DNA of the CDR3: TGTGCCAGCAGAATAAACGGGGTTGGATATGGCTACACCTTC. It codes for CASRINGVGYGYTF.

This clone showed up just a few times. This chain uses TRBV11-3 with TRBJ1-4; TRBD1 is a possible D gene (5 bases). V lost 4 bases and J 3 bases, leaving 15 bases between the germline ends. The CDR3 has 16 amino acids. The germline V gene encodes CDR1 SGHNT and CDR2 YENEEA. The CDR3 reads CASSSPLEGANEKLFF. As DNA, the CDR3 is TGTGCCAGCAGCTCCCCCTTGGAAGGGGCTAATGAAAAACTGTTTTTT.

The chain combines TRBV7-9 with TRBJ2-7; 9 nucleotides agree with TRBD1. Germline V gene sequence: CDR1 SEHNR, CDR2 FQNEAQ (reference sequence). The J segment lost 0 bases and the V segment lost 7 bases, leaving 4 bases of the junction unmatched. This CDR3 is 14 amino acids long. The CDR3 bases are TGTGCCAGCACTTGGGACAGGGCCTCCTACGAGCAGTACTTC. Translated, it gives CASTWDRASYEQYF.

V usage is TRBV7-6 and J usage is TRBJ1-5, with a possible D match to TRBD1 (5 bases). The CDR3 runs to 15 residues. Germline values: CDR1 SGHVS, CDR2 FNYEAQ. Deletions cut 5 bases from V and 7 bases from J, with 18 bases between. CDR3 coding DNA: TGTGCCAGCAGCCCAAATGGGGGGGGTATGCAGCCCCAGCATTTT. It yields the protein CASSPNGGGMQPQHF. The full variable domain, rest sourced from reference TRBV7-6 and TRBJ1-5, is GAGVSQSPRYKVTKRGQDVALRCDPISGHVSLYWYRQALGQGPEFLTYFNYEAQQDKSGLPNDRFSAERPEGSISTLTIQRTEQRDSAMYRCASSPNGGGMQPQHFGDGTRLSIL.

This clone was detected a few times. This rearrangement joins TRBV7-6 to TRBJ2-7, with TRBD2 as a possible D gene (6 bases). Per the germline V gene, CDR1 is SGHVS and CDR2 is FNYEAQ. V lost 4 bases and J lost 6, with 22 bases in between. The CDR3 has 16 amino acids. The chain's CDR3 is CASSSLDPEGRSEQYF. For the CDR3, the DNA is TGTGCCAGCAGCTCCTTGGATCCGGAGGGCAGAAGCGAGCAGTACTTC.

The rearrangement uses TRBV6-4 and TRBJ2-1, with TRBD1 identical over 9 bases. Germline CDR1 and CDR2: MRHNA and SNTAGT. V dropped 0 bases and J dropped 7; count of bases not matched to a gene: 7. The CDR3 covers 16 residues. The CDR3 loop is CASSDSGGTGKNEQFF. The CDR3 DNA is TGTGCCAGCAGTGACTCAGGGGGGACAGGGAAGAATGAGCAGTTCTTC.

The genes are TRBV7-9 and TRBJ2-7; TRBD1 might be the D (5 bases). The CDR3 covers 13 residues. CDR1 and CDR2 (germline): SEHNR, FQNEAQ (reference sequence). For the CDR3, the DNA is TGTGCGACCAGGGATCCGATCTCCTACGAGCAGTACTTC. Translated, it gives CATRDPISYEQYF.

The J gene is TRBJ1-2, the V gene TRBV2, with a possible D match to TRBD1 (5 bases). Between the trimmed V and J ends, which lost 5 bases and 8 bases, there was a span of 12 bases. This CDR3 comprises 12 residues. Germline CDR1 SNHLY, CDR2 FYNNEI. The DNA of the CDR3 is TGTGCCAGCAGTACGGTAGGGGTCGGCTACACCTTC. Translated: CASSTVGVGYTF.

This clone was counted between two and nine times. CDR3 in DNA: TGCGCCAGCAGCCTCGGGACAGGAGGCACAGATACGCAGTATTTT. It codes for CASSLGTGGTDTQYF. V and J are TRBV4-1 and TRBJ2-3; 8 bases are shared with TRBD1. CDR1 and CDR2 (germline): MGHRA, YSYEKL. The CDR3 loop spans 15 amino acids. V lost 4 bases and J lost 1; bases outside the gene matches: 4.

The chain combines TRBV9 with TRBJ2-2; tentatively, D is TRBD2 (6 bases). V gave up 2 bases and J gave up 4 bases, with 15 bases separating them. Per germline, CDR1 SGDLS and CDR2 YYNGEE. The CDR3 runs 16 residues. The CDR3 loop is CASSVEAGTGTGELFF. DNA for the CDR3: TGTGCCAGCAGCGTCGAGGCGGGGACGGGCACCGGGGAGCTGTTTTTT.

This clone was picked up a small number of times. This chain uses TRBV23-1 with TRBJ1-4, with D perhaps TRBD1 (6 bases). TRBV23-1 falls under the ORF class, with uncertain function. The V and J ends lost 3 bases and 3 bases respectively, with 23 bases between them. This CDR3 contains 19 residues. CDR3 DNA: TGCGCCAGCAGTCATTCCGGGACAACCCCGGGGTTGGCTAATGAAAAACTGTTTTTT. Translated, it gives CASSHSGTTPGLANEKLFF.

The chain combines TRBV18 with TRBJ2-6, with 9 bases lining up with TRBD1. Germline CDR1 is KGHSH and CDR2 is LQKENI. The V and J ends lost 5 bases and 2 bases, in that order; junction bases with no gene match: 1. This CDR3 contains 15 residues. The CDR3 DNA reads TGTGCCAGCTCAGACAGGGGGACTGGGGCCAACGTCCTGACTTTC. Protein product: CASSDRGTGANVLTF.

This chain's CDR3 is CASSLSGSREGEKLFF. The CDR3 DNA follows: TGTGCCAGCAGCTTAAGTGGGAGCAGGGAGGGTGAAAAACTGTTTTTT. This chain joins TRBV11-2 and TRBJ1-4, with D tentatively TRBD1 (5 bases). V dropped 2 bases and J dropped 7 bases, with 17 bases sitting between them. Germline V gene sequence: CDR1 SGHAT, CDR2 FQNNGV. CDR3 length: 16 amino acids.

This clone was picked up a small number of times. The chain links TRBV19 to TRBJ2-7, with 9 positions matching TRBD2. Unmatched junction bases numbered 2, after V lost 4 bases and J lost 1 base. This CDR3 has 14 residues. Germline CDR1 is LNHDA and CDR2 is SQIVND (reference sequence). CDR3 loop: CASSSLAGSYEQYF. The CDR3 DNA reads as TGTGCCAGTAGTAGCCTAGCGGGGTCCTACGAGCAGTACTTC. Full variable domain (remainder filled in from reference TRBV19 and TRBJ2-7): DGGITQSPKYLFRKEGQNVTLSCEQNLNHDAMYWYRQDPGQGLRLIYYSQIVNDFQKGDIAEGYSVSREKKESFPLTVTSAQKNPTAFYLCASSSLAGSYEQYFGPGTRLTVT.

In its sample, this clone was seen a few times. The chain links TRBV5-1 to TRBJ1-5, with 8 bases matching TRBD1. Germline lookup yields CDR1 SGHRS and CDR2 YFSETQ. Trimming took 4 bases from V and 7 from J; bases not matched to a gene: 7. CDR3 length equals 14 residues. This chain's CDR3 is CASSKTGDEQPQHF. CDR3 nucleotide sequence: TGCGCCAGCAGCAAGACAGGGGATGAACAGCCCCAGCATTTT.

This rearrangement joins TRBV13 to TRBJ2-3; the match to TRBD1 covers 10 bases. The V gene end was trimmed by 1 base and the J gene end by 3 bases; junction bases not matched to a gene: 10. CDR1 and CDR2 (germline): PRHDT, FYEKMQ (reference sequence). This CDR3 is built from 18 residues. CDR3: CASSLAPPGQGITDTQYF. CDR3 in DNA: TGTGCCAGCAGCTTAGCCCCCCCGGGACAGGGGATAACAGATACGCAGTATTTT.

The chain uses TRBV5-4 and TRBJ2-5; 9 nucleotides match TRBD2. The CDR3 has 19 residues. J lost 1 base, V lost 4 bases, and 17 bases had no gene match. The germline V gene has CDR1 SGHNT and CDR2 YYREEE (reference sequence). In nucleotides, the CDR3 is TGTGCCAGCAGCCCTTGGGCCTCTCGGAATAGCGGGGGCCAAGAGACCCAGTACTTC. This sequence encodes CASSPWASRNSGGQETQYF.

The chain has TRBV5-6 and TRBJ1-3, with TRBD1 matching over 7 bases. V lost 0 bases and J lost 2; bases outside the gene matches: 5. Germline lookup yields CDR1 SGHDT and CDR2 YYEEEE. This CDR3 has 16 residues. The CDR3 here is CASSLVGGQAGNTIYF. The CDR3 DNA is TGTGCCAGCAGCTTGGTCGGTGGACAGGCTGGAAACACCATATATTTT.

This clone was observed a few times. This rearrangement joins TRBV28 to TRBJ2-6; 8 bases agree with TRBD2. CDR3 length: 18 residues. The germline gives CDR1 MDHEN, CDR2 SYDVKM. V trimming: 5 bases; J trimming: 2 bases; junction bases outside the gene matches: 11. This chain's CDR3 is CASSPGGAWSTGANVLTF. The CDR3 nucleotides are TGTGCCAGCAGTCCGGGGGGGGCCTGGAGTACTGGGGCCAACGTCCTGACTTTC.